These 3 T cell receptor beta chains originate from one sample sequenced in a study of CD8 T cells in Susac syndrome. RNA, at roughly 0.5 to 1 ug, was reverse transcribed with random hexamers. TCRdb used MiXCR to reprocess the immunoSEQ multiplex PCR reads, holding one entry per CDR3 protein. This sample carries some 300,000 distinct CDR3 sequences, 85% of them seen once, and the ten largest clones take approximately 0.2%. Sequenced sample: CD8+ T cells from PBMCs. The receptors here all came from a human donor with multiple sclerosis.

The J gene is TRBJ1-3, the V gene TRBV15, with 8 positions matching TRBD1. This CDR3 has 18 amino acids. CDR1 and CDR2 from the germline V gene are LNHNV and YYDKDF (reference sequence). V lost 1 base to trimming and J lost 0 bases; unmatched junction nucleotides: 8. CDR3 DNA: TGTGCCACCAGCAGAGGAAGTAGACAGGGGTACTCTGGAAACACCATATATTTT. Translating it yields CATSRGSRQGYSGNTIYF.

CDR3 coding DNA: TGTGCCAGTAGTATATTAGCGGGGATTAGCAATCAGCCCCAGCATTTT. Its protein is CASSILAGISNQPQHF. The chain carries TRBV19 and TRBJ1-5; D is ambiguous. V shed 2 bases and J shed 0 bases, with 11 bases lying between them. This CDR3 spans 16 amino acids. Germline CDR1 LNHDA, CDR2 SQIVND (reference sequence).

This clonotype appeared once. V and J are TRBV20-1 and TRBJ2-7; 9 nucleotides align to TRBD2. The J segment lost 4 bases and the V segment lost 3 bases, leaving 13 bases of the junction unmatched. Germline V gives CDR1 DFQATT, CDR2 SNEGSKA (reference sequence). The CDR3 spans 16 residues. The CDR3 spells CSASGPSGALPYEQYF. The CDR3 nucleotides are TGCAGTGCTAGTGGGCCTAGCGGGGCGCTCCCATACGAGCAGTACTTC.